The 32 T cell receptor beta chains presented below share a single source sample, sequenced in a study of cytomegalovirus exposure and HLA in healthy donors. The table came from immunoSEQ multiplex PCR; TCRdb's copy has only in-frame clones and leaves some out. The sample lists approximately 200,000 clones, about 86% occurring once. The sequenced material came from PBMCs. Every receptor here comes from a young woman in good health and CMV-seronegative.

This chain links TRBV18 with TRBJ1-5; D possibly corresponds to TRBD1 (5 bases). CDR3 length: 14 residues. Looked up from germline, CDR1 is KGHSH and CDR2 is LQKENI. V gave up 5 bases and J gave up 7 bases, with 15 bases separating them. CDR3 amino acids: CASSELAREQPQHF. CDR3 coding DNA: TGTGCCAGCTCAGAGTTAGCCAGGGAACAGCCCCAGCATTTT. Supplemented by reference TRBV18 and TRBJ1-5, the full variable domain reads NAGVMQNPRHLVRRRGQEARLRCSPMKGHSHVYWYRQLPEEGLKFMVYLQKENIIDESGMPKERFSAEFPKEGPSILRIQQVVRGDSAAYFCASSELAREQPQHFGDGTRLSIL.

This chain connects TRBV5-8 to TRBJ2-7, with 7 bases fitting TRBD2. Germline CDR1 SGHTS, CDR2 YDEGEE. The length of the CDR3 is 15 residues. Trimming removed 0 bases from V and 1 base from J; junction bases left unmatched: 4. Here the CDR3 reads CASSLEKLASYEQYF. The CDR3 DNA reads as TGTGCCAGCAGCTTGGAGAAACTAGCGTCCTACGAGCAGTACTTC.

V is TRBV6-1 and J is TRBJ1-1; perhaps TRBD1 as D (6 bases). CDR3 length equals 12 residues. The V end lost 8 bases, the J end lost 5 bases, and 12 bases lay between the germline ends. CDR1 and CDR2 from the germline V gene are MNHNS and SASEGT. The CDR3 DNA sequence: TGTGCCAGCGCCCTGAGGGGGACTGAAGCTTTCTTT. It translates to CASALRGTEAFF.

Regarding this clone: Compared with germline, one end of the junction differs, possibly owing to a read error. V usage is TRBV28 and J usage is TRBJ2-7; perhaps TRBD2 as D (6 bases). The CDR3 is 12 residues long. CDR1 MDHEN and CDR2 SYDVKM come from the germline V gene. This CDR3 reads CASSLGRRGADF. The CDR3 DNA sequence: TGTGCCAGCAGTTTGGGCAGGAGGGGAGCGGACTTC.

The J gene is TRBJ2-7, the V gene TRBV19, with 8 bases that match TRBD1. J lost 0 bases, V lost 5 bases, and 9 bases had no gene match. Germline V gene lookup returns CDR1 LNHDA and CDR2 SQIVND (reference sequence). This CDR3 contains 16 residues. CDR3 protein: CASSDARGPFSYEQYF. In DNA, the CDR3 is TGTGCCAGTAGTGACGCCAGGGGGCCCTTCTCCTACGAGCAGTACTTC.

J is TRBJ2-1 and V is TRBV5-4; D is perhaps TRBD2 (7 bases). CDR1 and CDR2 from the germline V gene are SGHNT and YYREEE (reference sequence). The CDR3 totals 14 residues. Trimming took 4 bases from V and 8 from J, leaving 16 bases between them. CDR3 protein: CASSGAPGGYEQFF. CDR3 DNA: TGTGCCAGCAGCGGTGCGCCGGGGGGCTATGAGCAGTTCTTC.

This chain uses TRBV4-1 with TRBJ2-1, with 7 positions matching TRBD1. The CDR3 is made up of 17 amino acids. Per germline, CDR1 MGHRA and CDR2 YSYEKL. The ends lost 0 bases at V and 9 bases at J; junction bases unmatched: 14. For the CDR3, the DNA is TGCGCCAGCAGCCAAGACTATGGACAGGCTAAAAGAGGTGAGCAGTTCTTC. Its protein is CASSQDYGQAKRGEQFF.

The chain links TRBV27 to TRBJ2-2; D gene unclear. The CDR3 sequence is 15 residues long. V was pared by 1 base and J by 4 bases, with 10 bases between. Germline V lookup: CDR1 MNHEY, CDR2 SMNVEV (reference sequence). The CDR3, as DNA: TGTGCCAGCAGTTTATTTGCGGATAGCACCGGGGAGCTGTTTTTT. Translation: CASSLFADSTGELFF.

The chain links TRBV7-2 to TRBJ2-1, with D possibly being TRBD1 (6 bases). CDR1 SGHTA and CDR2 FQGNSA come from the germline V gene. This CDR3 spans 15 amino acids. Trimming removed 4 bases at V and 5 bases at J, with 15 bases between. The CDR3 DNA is TGTGCCAGCAGCTCCCAGGGCCAGGGGAACAATGAGCAGTTCTTC. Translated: CASSSQGQGNNEQFF.

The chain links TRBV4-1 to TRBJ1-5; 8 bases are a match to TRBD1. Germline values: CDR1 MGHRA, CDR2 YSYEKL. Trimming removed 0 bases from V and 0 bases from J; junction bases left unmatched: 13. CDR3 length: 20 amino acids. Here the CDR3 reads CASSQDLAGGSQNSNQPQHF. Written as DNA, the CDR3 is TGCGCCAGCAGCCAAGATCTAGCAGGGGGCTCTCAAAATAGCAATCAGCCCCAGCATTTT.

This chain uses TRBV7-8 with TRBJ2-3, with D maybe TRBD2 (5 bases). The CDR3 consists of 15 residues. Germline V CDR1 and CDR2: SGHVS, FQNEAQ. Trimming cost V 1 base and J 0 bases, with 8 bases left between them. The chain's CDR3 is CASSLDGVSTDTQYF. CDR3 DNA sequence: TGTGCCAGCAGCTTAGACGGGGTGAGCACAGATACGCAGTATTTT.

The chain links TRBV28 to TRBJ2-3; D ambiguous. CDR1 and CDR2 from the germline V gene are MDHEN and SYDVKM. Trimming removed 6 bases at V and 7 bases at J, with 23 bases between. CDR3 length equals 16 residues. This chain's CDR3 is CASRRPTPYQKNTQYF. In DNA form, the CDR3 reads TGTGCCAGCAGGCGGCCGACCCCCTACCAAAAAAATACGCAGTATTTT.

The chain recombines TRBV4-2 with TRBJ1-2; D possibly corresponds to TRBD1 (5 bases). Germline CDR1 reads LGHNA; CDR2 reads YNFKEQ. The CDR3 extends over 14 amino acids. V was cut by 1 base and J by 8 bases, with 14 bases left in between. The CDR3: CASSQGPGEGGYTF. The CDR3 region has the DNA TGTGCCAGCAGCCAAGGTCCGGGGGAGGGCGGCTACACCTTC.

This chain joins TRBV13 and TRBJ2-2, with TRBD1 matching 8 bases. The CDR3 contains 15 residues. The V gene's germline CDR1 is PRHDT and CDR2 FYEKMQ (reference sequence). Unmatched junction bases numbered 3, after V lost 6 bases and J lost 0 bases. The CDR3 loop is CASRPQGANTGELFF. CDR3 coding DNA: TGTGCCAGCAGGCCACAGGGGGCGAACACCGGGGAGCTGTTTTTT.

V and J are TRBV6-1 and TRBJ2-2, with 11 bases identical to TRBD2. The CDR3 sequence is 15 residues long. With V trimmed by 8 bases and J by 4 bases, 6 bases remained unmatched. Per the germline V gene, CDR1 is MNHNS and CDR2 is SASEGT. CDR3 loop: CASLLLAGATGELFF. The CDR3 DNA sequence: TGTGCCAGCCTCCTACTAGCGGGAGCCACCGGGGAGCTGTTTTTT.

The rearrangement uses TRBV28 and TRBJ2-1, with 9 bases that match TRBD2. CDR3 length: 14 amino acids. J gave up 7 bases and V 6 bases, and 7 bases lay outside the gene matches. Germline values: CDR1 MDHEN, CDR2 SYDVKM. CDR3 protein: CASRERGAWNEQFF. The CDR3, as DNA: TGTGCCAGCAGGGAGCGGGGGGCCTGGAATGAGCAGTTCTTC. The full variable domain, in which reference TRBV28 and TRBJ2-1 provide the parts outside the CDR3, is DVKVTQSSRYLVKRTGEKVFLECVQDMDHENMFWYRQDPGLGLRLIYFSYDVKMKEKGDIPEGYSVSREKKERFSLILESASTNQTSMYLCASRERGAWNEQFFGPGTRLTVL.

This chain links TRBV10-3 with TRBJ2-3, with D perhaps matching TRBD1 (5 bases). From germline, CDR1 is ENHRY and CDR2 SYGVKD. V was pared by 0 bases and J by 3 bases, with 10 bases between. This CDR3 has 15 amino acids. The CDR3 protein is CAISESGVSTDTQYF. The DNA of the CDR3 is TGTGCCATCAGTGAGTCAGGGGTCAGTACAGATACGCAGTATTTT.

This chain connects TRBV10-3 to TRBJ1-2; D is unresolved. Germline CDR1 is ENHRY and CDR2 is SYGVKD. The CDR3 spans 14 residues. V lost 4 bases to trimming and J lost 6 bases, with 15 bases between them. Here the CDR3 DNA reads TGTGCCATCAGTGGCAGTTACGACTGGGATGGCTACACCTTC. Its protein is CAISGSYDWDGYTF.

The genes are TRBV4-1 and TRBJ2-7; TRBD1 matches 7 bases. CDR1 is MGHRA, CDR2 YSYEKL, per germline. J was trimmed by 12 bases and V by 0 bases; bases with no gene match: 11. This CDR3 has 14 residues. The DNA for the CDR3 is TGCGCCAGCAGCCAAGATCCCTCTACAGGGGCCACGTACTTC. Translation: CASSQDPSTGATYF.

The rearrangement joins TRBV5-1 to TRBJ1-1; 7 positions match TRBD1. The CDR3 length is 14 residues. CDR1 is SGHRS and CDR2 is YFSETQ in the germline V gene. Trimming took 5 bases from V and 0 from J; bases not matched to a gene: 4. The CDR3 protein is CASRRTGMNTEAFF. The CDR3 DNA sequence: TGCGCCAGCAGACGGACAGGTATGAACACTGAAGCTTTCTTT.

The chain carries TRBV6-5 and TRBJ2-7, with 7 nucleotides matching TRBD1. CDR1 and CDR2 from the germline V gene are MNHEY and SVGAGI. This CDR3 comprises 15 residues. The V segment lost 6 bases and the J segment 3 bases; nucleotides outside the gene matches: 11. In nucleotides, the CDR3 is TGTGCCAGCAGCCGGTCCGGGACAGTGAACTACGAGCAGTACTTC. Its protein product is CASSRSGTVNYEQYF.

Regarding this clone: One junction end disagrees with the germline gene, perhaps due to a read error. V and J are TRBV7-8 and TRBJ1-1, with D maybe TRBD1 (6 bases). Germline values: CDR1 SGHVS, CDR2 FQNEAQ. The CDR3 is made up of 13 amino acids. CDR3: CASRNQGFSEVFF. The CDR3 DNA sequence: TGTGCCAGCAGAAACCAGGGGTTCTCTGAAGTTTTCTTT. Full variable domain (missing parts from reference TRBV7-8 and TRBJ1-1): GAGVSQSPRYKVAKRGQDVALRCDPISGHVSLFWYQQALGQGPEFLTYFQNEAQLDKSGLPSDRFFAERPEGSVSTLKIQRTQQEDSAVYLCASRNQGFSEVFFGQGTRLTVV.

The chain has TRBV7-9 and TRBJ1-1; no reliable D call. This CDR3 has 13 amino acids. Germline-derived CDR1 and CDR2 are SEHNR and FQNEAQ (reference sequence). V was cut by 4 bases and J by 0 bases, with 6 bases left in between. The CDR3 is CASSSGMNTEAFF. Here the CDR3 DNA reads TGTGCCAGCAGCTCCGGGATGAACACTGAAGCTTTCTTT.

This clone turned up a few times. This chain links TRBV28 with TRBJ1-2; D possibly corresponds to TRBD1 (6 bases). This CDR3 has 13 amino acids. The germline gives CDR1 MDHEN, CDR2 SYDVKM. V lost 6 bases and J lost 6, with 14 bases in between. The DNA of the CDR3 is TGTGCCAGCAGCAGGCAGGGGTTTCATGGCTACACCTTC. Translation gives CASSRQGFHGYTF.

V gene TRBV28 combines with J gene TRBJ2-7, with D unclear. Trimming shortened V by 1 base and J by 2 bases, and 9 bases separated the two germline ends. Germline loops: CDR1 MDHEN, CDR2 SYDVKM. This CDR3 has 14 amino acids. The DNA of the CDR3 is TGTGCCAGCAGTTTATCCCACAGCCCCTACGAGCAGTACTTC. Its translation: CASSLSHSPYEQYF.

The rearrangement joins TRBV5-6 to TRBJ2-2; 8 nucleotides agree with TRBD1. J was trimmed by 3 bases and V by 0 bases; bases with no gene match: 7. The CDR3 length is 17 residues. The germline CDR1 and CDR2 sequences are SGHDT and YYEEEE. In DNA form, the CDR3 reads TGTGCCAGCAGCTTGGTCGCCAGGGGGCAGGACACCGGGGAGCTGTTTTTT. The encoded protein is CASSLVARGQDTGELFF.

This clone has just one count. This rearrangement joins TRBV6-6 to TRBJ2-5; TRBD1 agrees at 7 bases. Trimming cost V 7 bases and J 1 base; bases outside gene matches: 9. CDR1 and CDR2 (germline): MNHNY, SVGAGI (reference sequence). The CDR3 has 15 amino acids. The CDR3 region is CASTYWDSGQETQYF. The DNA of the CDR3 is TGTGCCAGCACCTATTGGGACAGCGGCCAAGAGACCCAGTACTTC.

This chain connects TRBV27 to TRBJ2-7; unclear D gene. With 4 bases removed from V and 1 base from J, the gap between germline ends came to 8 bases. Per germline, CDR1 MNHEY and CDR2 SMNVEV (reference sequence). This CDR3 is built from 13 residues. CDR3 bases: TGTGCCAGCAGTTCAGGAATTTCCTACGAGCAGTACTTC. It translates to CASSSGISYEQYF.

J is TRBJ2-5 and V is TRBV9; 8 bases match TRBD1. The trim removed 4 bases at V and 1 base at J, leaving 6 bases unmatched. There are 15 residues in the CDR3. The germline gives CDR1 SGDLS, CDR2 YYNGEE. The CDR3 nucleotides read TGTGCCAGCAGCTCTTCGACAGGGGTCCAAGAGACCCAGTACTTC. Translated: CASSSSTGVQETQYF.

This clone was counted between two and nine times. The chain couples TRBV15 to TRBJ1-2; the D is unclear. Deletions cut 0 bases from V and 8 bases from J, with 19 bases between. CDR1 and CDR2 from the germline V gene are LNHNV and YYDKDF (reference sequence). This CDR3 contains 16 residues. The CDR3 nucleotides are TGTGCCACCAGCAGAGATAAAGTTCACTCAACGGGAGGCTACACCTTC. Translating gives CATSRDKVHSTGGYTF.

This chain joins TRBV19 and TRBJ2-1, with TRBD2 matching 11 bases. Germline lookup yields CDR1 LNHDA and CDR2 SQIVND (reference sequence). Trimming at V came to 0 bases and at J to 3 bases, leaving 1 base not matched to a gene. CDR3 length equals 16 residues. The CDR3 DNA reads TGTGCCAGTAGTATAGACCTAGCGGGAGGCTACAATGAGCAGTTCTTC. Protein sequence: CASSIDLAGGYNEQFF.

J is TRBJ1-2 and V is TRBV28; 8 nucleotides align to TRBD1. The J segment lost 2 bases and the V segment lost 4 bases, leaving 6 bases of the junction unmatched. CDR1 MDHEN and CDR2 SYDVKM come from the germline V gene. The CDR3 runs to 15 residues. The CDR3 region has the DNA TGTGCCAGCAGTTCCGGACAGGGTCCCAACTATGGCTACACCTTC. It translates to CASSSGQGPNYGYTF.